Below, 10 T cell receptor beta chains from the same sample are listed, as sequenced in a study of TIL therapy for anti-PD-1-resistant metastatic lung cancer. This was the immunoSEQ v3 assay. Assay: immunoSEQ multiplex PCR; the TCRdb copy retains only in-frame clones and omits some. The table shows about 100,000 clones, with around three fifths occurring only once. The time point is: pre-treatment sample, taken before nivolumab and TIL therapy. Most excised metastases sampled were pleural nodules or supraclavicular lymph nodes. The source material was tumor tissue, sampled at baseline. The receptors derive from a person between 30 and 80 years old with non-small cell lung cancer.

In its sample, this clone was seen once. V is TRBV28 and J is TRBJ2-3; 12 bases map to TRBD2. Per the germline V gene, CDR1 is MDHEN and CDR2 is SYDVKM. This CDR3 is 17 amino acids long. As DNA, the CDR3 is TGTCCTCGGCGACTAGCGGGAGAGGGGCTGGACACAGATACGCAGTATTTT. Its protein product is CPRRLAGEGLDTDTQYF. Based on the CDR3 plus reference TRBV28 and TRBJ2-3, the full variable domain is DVKVTQSSRYLVKRTGEKVFLECVQDMDHENMFWYRQDPGLGLRLIYFSYDVKMKEKGDIPEGYSVSREKKERFSLILESASTNQTSMYLCPRRLAGEGLDTDTQYFGPGTRLTVL.

By its share, this clone is medium-sized. J is TRBJ2-1 and V is TRBV4-1; D unclear. The CDR3 covers 15 residues. The ends were cut back, 0 bases at V and 3 bases at J, with 9 bases in the middle. Germline CDR1 reads MGHRA; CDR2 reads YSYEKL. The CDR3 nucleotides are TGCGCCAGCAGCCAAGAGTCACAGAACTACAATGAGCAGTTCTTC. It encodes CASSQESQNYNEQFF.

This sequence joins TRBV7-8 and TRBJ2-6; 10 bases are a match to TRBD2. The CDR3 sequence is 18 residues long. Germline lookup yields CDR1 SGHVS and CDR2 FQNEAQ. Germline trimming cut 2 bases from V and 6 bases from J; bases unmatched to any gene: 10. CDR3 protein: CASSLRGLAFRSANVLTF. The DNA for the CDR3 is TGTGCCAGCAGCTTAAGGGGACTAGCGTTCCGGTCGGCCAACGTCCTGACTTTC. The complete variable domain, with remaining parts taken from reference TRBV7-8 and TRBJ2-6, reads GAGVSQSPRYKVAKRGQDVALRCDPISGHVSLFWYQQALGQGPEFLTYFQNEAQLDKSGLPSDRFFAERPEGSVSTLKIQRTQQEDSAVYLCASSLRGLAFRSANVLTFGAGSRLTVL.

The rearrangement links TRBV28 to TRBJ2-5, with 11 nucleotides matching TRBD1. The J segment lost 9 bases and the V segment lost 5 bases, leaving 5 bases of the junction unmatched. Germline CDR1 reads MDHEN; CDR2 reads SYDVKM. CDR3 length: 13 amino acids. CDR3 sequence reads: CASSEGQGVSQYF. In nucleotides, the CDR3 is TGTGCCAGCAGTGAGGGACAGGGGGTGTCCCAGTACTTC.

The chain joins TRBV7-5 to TRBJ2-2; the table assigns TRBD2, which was not confirmed against the DNA. TRBV7-5 is flagged as a pseudogene. The CDR3 is 16 residues long. CDR3 loop: CARSPAGGPDTGELFF. Written as DNA, the CDR3 is TGTGCCAGAAGCCCAGCGGGAGGGCCGGACACCGGGGAGCTGTTTTTT.

The gene calls are TRBV5-1 and TRBJ2-2; maybe TRBD2 (6 bases). CDR3 length: 14 amino acids. Trimming took 0 bases from V and 7 from J, leaving 10 bases between them. Germline CDR1 SGHRS, CDR2 YFSETQ. DNA for the CDR3: TGCGCCAGCAGCTTGGGACGGGGGAGCGGGGAGCTGTTTTTT. It specifies CASSLGRGSGELFF.

Ten or more counts support this clone. The chain joins TRBV7-2 to TRBJ1-3; TRBD1 agrees at 8 bases. The J segment lost 2 bases and the V segment lost 3 bases, leaving 3 bases of the junction unmatched. Germline V gene sequence: CDR1 SGHTA, CDR2 FQGNSA. The length of the CDR3 is 15 residues. The CDR3 loop reads CASSFDRGAGNTIYF. The CDR3 DNA follows: TGTGCCAGCAGCTTTGACAGGGGAGCTGGAAACACCATATATTTT.

Ten or more counts support this clone. The chain links TRBV5-6 to TRBJ2-3; D is ambiguous. Germline-derived CDR1 and CDR2 are SGHDT and YYEEEE. The V end lost 3 bases, the J end lost 6 bases, and 5 bases lay between the germline ends. There are 11 residues in the CDR3. For the CDR3, the DNA is TGTGCCAGCAGCTCGTGGGATACGCAGTATTTT. Translation gives CASSSWDTQYF.

This chain links TRBV27 with TRBJ2-3, with 10 bases identical to TRBD1. Germline CDR1 is MNHEY and CDR2 is SMNVEV (reference sequence). The CDR3 has 15 residues. V shed 5 bases, J shed 4 bases, and the junction held 6 bases outside the gene matches. CDR3 DNA sequence: TGTGCCAGCAGTGTGACAGGGGGCTTAGCAGATACGCAGTATTTT. Residues: CASSVTGGLADTQYF.

V is TRBV5-1 and J is TRBJ2-2; TRBD2 is a possible D gene (6 bases). CDR1 is SGHRS, CDR2 YFSETQ, per germline. This CDR3 contains 16 residues. Trimming stripped 0 bases from V and 3 bases from J, with 12 bases between. Here the CDR3 DNA reads TGCGCCAGCAGCTTGGGGCCTAGCGAACACACCGGGGAGCTGTTTTTT. It codes for CASSLGPSEHTGELFF.